The 8 T cell receptor beta chains in this list originate from one sample, sequenced in a study of blood T cell repertoires in COVID-19. Generated by immunoSEQ multiplex PCR, the TCRdb table keeps only in-frame clones and is missing some. The data contain 95,000 to 100,000 clones, about 85% of them singletons. The sample taken for sequencing was peripheral blood. The receptors derive from a woman aged 70-85 years with active or convalescent COVID-19.

V gene TRBV29-1 combines with J gene TRBJ2-7; 9 nucleotides align to TRBD1. From germline, CDR1 is SQVTM and CDR2 ANQGSEA. The CDR3 sequence is 13 residues long. V shed 8 bases and J 6 bases; nucleotides not matched to a gene: 11. The CDR3, as DNA: TGCAGCACGTCCGGGACAGGGTTAGGCGAGCAGTACTTC. Translated: CSTSGTGLGEQYF.

V usage is TRBV4-3 and J usage is TRBJ1-3, with 8 bases identical to TRBD1. The J segment lost 3 bases and the V segment lost 0 bases, leaving 10 bases of the junction unmatched. Germline V gene sequence: CDR1 LGHNA, CDR2 YSLEER. This CDR3 is built from 18 residues. CDR3 protein: CASSQDYGRGLGGNTIYF. CDR3 sequence (DNA): TGCGCCAGCAGCCAAGATTACGGCAGGGGGCTAGGTGGAAACACCATATATTTT.

The rearrangement joins TRBV7-2 to TRBJ1-6; possibly TRBD1 for D (5 bases). Per the germline V gene, CDR1 is SGHTA and CDR2 is FQGNSA. The V and J ends lost 1 base and 9 bases respectively, with 13 bases between them. This CDR3 contains 15 residues. The CDR3 region has the DNA TGTGCCAGCAGCTTAGTTGCAGGGAAGGGTTCACCCCTCCACTTT. It encodes CASSLVAGKGSPLHF. Full variable domain (missing parts from reference TRBV7-2 and TRBJ1-6): GAGVSQSPSNKVTEKGKDVELRCDPISGHTALYWYRQSLGQGLEFLIYFQGNSAPDKSGLPSDRFSAERTGGSVSTLTIQRTQQEDSAVYLCASSLVAGKGSPLHFGNGTRLTVT.

This chain uses TRBV12-3 or TRBV12-4 with TRBJ2-1; no clear D. This CDR3 is built from 11 residues. V was trimmed by 3 bases and J by 10 bases, leaving 7 bases between them. The chain's CDR3 is CASSFGLEQFF. CDR3 in DNA: TGTGCCAGCAGTTTTGGGCTAGAGCAGTTCTTC.

The chain's CDR3 is CAWSVKGATNEKLFF. CDR3 bases: TGTGCCTGGAGTGTTAAGGGGGCAACTAATGAAAAACTGTTTTTT. This chain joins TRBV30 and TRBJ1-4, with D maybe TRBD1 (6 bases). Trimming pared 0 bases from V and 0 bases from J, leaving 8 bases between. The length of the CDR3 is 15 residues. Germline V lookup: CDR1 GTSNPN, CDR2 SVGIG (reference sequence).

This chain connects TRBV19 to TRBJ1-3; D unclear. This CDR3 spans 14 amino acids. Trimming pared 3 bases from V and 2 bases from J, leaving 8 bases between. Germline V CDR1 and CDR2: LNHDA, SQIVND (reference sequence). DNA of the CDR3: TGTGCCAGTAGTATTGGAGGGACTGGAAACACCATATATTTT. Its translation is CASSIGGTGNTIYF.

The V call is TRBV18, the J call TRBJ2-1; 7 bases map to TRBD1. CDR3 length equals 16 residues. Germline lookup yields CDR1 KGHSH and CDR2 LQKENI. The ends lost 5 bases at V and 4 bases at J; junction bases unmatched: 11. The CDR3, as DNA: TGTGCCAGCTCAGTACAGGGGCTAGCTGAGTACAATGAGCAGTTCTTC. This translates into CASSVQGLAEYNEQFF.

The chain links TRBV7-9 to TRBJ2-2, with a tentative D call TRBD1 (5 bases). V lost 1 base to trimming and J lost 0 bases, with 9 bases between them. The germline V gene has CDR1 SEHNR and CDR2 FQNEAQ (reference sequence). This CDR3 region has 16 residues. The CDR3 coding sequence is TGTGCCAGCAGCTTAGTTGGACATACGAACACCGGGGAGCTGTTTTTT. This gives the protein CASSLVGHTNTGELFF.